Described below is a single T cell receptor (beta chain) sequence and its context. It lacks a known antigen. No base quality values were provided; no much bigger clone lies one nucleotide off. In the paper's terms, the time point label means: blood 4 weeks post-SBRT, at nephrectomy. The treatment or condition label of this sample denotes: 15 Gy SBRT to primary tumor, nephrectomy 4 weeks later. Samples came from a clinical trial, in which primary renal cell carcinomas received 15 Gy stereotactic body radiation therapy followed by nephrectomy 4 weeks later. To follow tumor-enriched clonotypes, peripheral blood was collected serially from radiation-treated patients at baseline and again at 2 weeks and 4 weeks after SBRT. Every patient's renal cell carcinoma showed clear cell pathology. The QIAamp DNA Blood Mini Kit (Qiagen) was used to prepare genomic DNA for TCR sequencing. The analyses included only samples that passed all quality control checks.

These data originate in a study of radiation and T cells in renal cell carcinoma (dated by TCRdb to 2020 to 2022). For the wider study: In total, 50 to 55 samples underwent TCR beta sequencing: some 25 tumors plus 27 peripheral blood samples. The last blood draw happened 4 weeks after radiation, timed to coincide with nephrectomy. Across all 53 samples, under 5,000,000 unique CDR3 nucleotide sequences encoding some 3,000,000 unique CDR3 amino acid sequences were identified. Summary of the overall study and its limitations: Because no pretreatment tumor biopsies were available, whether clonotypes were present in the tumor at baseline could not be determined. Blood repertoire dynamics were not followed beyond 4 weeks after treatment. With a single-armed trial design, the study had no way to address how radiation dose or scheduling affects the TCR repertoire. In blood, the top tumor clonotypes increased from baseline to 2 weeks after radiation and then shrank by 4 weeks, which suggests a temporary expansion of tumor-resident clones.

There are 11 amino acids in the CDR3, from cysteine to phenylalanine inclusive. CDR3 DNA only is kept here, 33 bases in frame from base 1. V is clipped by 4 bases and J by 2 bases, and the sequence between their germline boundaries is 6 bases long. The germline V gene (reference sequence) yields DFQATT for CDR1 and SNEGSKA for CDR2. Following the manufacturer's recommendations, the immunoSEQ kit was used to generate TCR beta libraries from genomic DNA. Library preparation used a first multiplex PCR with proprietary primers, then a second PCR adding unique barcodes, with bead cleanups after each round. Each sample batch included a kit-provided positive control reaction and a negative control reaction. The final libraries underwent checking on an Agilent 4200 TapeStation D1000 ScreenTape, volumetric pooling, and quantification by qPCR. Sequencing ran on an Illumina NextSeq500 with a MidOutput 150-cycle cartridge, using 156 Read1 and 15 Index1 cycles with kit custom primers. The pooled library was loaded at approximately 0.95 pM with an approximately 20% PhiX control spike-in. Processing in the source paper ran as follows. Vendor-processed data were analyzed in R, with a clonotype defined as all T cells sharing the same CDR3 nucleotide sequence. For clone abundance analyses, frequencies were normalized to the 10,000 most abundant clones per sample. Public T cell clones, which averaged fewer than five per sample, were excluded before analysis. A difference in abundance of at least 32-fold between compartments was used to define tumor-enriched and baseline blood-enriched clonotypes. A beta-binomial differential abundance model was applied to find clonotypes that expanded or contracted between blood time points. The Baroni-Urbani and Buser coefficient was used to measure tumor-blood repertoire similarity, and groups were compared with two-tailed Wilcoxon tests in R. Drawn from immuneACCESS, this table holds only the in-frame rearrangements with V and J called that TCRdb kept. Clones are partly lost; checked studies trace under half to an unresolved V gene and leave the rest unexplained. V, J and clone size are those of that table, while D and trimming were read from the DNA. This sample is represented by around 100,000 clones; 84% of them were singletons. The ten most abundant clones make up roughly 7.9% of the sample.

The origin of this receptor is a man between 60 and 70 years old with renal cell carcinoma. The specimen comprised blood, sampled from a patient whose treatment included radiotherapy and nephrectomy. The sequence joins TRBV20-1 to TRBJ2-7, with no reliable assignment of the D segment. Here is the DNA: TGCAGTGCTACCCCAACCTACGAGCAGTACTTC. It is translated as CSATPTYEQYF.